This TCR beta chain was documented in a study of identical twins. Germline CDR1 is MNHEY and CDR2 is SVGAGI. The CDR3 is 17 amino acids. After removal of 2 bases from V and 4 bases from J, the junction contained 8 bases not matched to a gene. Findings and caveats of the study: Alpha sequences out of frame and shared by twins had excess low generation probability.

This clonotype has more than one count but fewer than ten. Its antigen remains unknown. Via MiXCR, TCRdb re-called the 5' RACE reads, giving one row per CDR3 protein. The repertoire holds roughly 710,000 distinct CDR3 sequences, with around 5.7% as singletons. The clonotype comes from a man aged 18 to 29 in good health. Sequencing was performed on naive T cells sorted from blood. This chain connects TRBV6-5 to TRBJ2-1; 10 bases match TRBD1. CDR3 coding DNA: TGTGCCAGCAGTTACCGGACAGGGGGGTCCCTATACAATGAGCAGTTCTTC. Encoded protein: CASSYRTGGSLYNEQFF.